Many counts were recorded for the clone carrying this T cell receptor beta chain. Its target is not known. Between 20,000 and 1,000,000 sorted cells, with 10%, 30% or 50% RNA, yielded naive CD8 libraries. Preparation of the bulk TCR libraries relied on previously described methods and listed TCR primers. TCRdb recomputed calls from the PCR reads with MiXCR, one row per CDR3 protein. The table has about 640,000 distinct CDR3 sequences, just under 20% seen once. There are 13 residues in the CDR3. The trim removed 3 bases at V and 6 bases at J, leaving 4 bases unmatched. This sample is part of a study of molecular identifiers for immune sequencing clone quantification. Whole-study findings and limits: With a barcode shared among identical TCR molecules, highly expanded clone sizes could be underestimated. Naive cells had under 1% of molecules in clones above 20 RNA copies, effectors over 98%.

The specimen sequenced was naive CD8+ T cells from blood, with Jurkat cell RNA spiked in. Subset given: FACS-sorted CD8+CD4-CCR7+CD45RA+ naive T cells. The chain is built from TRBV12-3 or TRBV12-4 and TRBJ1-1; 7 bases match TRBD1. This receptor was identified in a human donor in good health. Some libraries in this study had Jurkat cell RNA spiked in. For the CDR3, the DNA is TGTGCCAGCAGTTTTGAGGGGGCCCCTGAAGCTTTCTTT. Translated, it gives CASSFEGAPEAFF.